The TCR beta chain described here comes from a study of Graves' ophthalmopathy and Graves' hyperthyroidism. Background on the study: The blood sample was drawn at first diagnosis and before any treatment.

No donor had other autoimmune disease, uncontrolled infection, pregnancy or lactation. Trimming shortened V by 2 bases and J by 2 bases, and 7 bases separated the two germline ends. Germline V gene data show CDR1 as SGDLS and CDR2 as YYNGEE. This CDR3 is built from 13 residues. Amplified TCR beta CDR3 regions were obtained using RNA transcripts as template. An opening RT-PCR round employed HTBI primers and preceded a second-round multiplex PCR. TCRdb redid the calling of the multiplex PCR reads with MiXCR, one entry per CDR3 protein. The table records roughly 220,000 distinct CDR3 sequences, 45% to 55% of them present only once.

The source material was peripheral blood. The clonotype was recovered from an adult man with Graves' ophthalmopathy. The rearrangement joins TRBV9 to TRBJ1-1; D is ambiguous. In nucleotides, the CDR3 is TGTGCCAGCAGCGTCCAGAGAAACACTGAAGCTTTCTTT. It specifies CASSVQRNTEAFF. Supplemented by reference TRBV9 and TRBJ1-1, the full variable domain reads DSGVTQTPKHLITATGQRVTLRCSPRSGDLSVYWYQQSLDQGLQFLIQYYNGEERAKGNILERFSAQQFPDLHSELNLSSLELGDSALYFCASSVQRNTEAFFGQGTRLTVV.